The T cell receptor (beta chain) under discussion was sequenced for a study of OX40 agonist ivuxolimab in advanced cancers. About the full investigation: The costimulatory receptor OX40 (CD134) was targeted by ivuxolimab, a fully human IgG2 agonistic monoclonal antibody. Intravenous ivuxolimab was administered to patients every 2 weeks at six dose levels: 0.01, 0.1, 0.3, 1.5, 3 and 10 mg/kg. Of the roughly 51 patients in dose escalation, some 19 had hepatocellular carcinoma, about 15 had melanoma, 9 had renal cell carcinoma and 9 had head and neck cancer. In the dose-escalation cohort, over 65% of patients were male, and the mean age was approximately 60 years, with a range of 23 to 79. Patients were allowed to have had prior anti-PD-1, anti-PD-L1 or anti-CTLA-4 therapy, and 30% to 40% of the dose-escalation patients had been treated with checkpoint inhibitors. Partial responses occurred in three dose-escalation patients, of whom one had hepatocellular carcinoma and two had cutaneous melanoma. The purpose of peripheral TCRbeta sequencing was to test whether ivuxolimab changed TCR sequence diversity and led to clonal T-cell expansion. The paper describes the monotherapy dose-escalation part (N ≈ 52 patients) of the phase I trial of ivuxolimab. The paper's findings and limits, for the study overall: After ivuxolimab, more expanded clones were found on average in CD8+ T cells than in CD4+ T cells. At doses from 0.1 to 3.0 mg/kg, clonal expansion was seen in both CD4+ and CD8+ blood T cells between baseline and week 6. Antigen specificity was not determined for the clonally expanded peripheral T cells. In the 0.1-3.0 mg/kg groups, partial responders had among the lowest normalized peripheral clonal expansion, particularly in CD8+ T cells. Low levels of normalized T-cell clonal expansion were also seen in some nonresponding patients.

The trial excluded patients who had a history of autoimmune disease or were on systemic immunosuppression. Peripheral blood for TCR sequencing was drawn from every dose cohort at baseline, at cycle 4 day 1 and at cycle 7 day 1. The samples were drawn from a first-in-human, open-label, multicenter phase I dose-escalation trial of ivuxolimab. The trial enrolled adults with locally advanced or metastatic head and neck squamous cell, hepatocellular, melanoma or renal cell carcinoma. Before TCR sequencing, CD4+ T cells and CD8+ T cells from peripheral blood were sorted into separate populations. Concerning this clone: Its antigen has not been determined. The input lacks base qualities; no much larger clone sits a single base away.

Via the germline V gene, CDR1 is SNHLY and CDR2 FYNNEI. Including cysteine and phenylalanine, the CDR3 has 13 amino acids. The only DNA kept is the CDR3, 39 bases in frame from the first base. At the junction V is shortened by 6 bases and J by 2 bases, with 8 bases in between. To sequence the TCRbeta CDR3 region, genomic DNA was isolated from the sorted cells. TCRbeta CDR3 regions were sequenced using the immunoSEQ Assay. TCRdb mirrors the immuneACCESS table, restricted to in-frame sequences. Some clones are absent from its copies; in checked studies, under half trace to an unresolved V gene, and the reason for the others is unknown. Across this sample there are 65,000 to 75,000 clones, with 70% to 90% seen only once. The ten largest make up 0.5% to 0.6% of the sample.

The material was CD4+ or CD8+ T cells sorted from blood, obtained in a trial of the OX40 agonist ivuxolimab. The rearranged chain carries TRBV2 and TRBJ1-3; the D gene is unclear. This sequence originates from an adult with an advanced solid tumor such as melanoma, head and neck, liver or kidney cancer. The CDR3 corresponds to CASRISTGNTIYF. The DNA reads TGTGCCAGCAGAATATCGACTGGAAACACCATATATTTT.